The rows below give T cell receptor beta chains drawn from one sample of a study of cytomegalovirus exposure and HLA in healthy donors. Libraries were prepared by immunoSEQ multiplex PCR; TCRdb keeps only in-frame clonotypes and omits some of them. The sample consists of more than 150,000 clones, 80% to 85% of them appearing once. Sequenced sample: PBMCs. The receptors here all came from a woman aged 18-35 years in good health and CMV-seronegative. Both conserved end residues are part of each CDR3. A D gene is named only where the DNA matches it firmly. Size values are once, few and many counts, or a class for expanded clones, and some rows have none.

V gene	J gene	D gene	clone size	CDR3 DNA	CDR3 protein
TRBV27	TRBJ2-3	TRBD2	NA	TGTGCCAGTTCTCGGGGGGGCCATGATACGCAGTATTTT	CASSRGGHDTQYF
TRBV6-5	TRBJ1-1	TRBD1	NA	TGTGCCAGCAGATTACAGGGGGCGAACACTGAAGCTTTCTTT	CASRLQGANTEAFF
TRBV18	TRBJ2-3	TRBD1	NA	TGTGCCAGCTCACCACCTGGAACAGGGGTAACAGATACGCAGTATTTT	CASSPPGTGVTDTQYF
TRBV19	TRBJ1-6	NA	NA	TGTGCCAGTAGTATGCGCCAGGGATATAATTCACCCCTCCACTTT	CASSMRQGYNSPLHF
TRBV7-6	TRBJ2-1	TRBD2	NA	TGTGCCAGCCGCATCACGGAGCGCCACGGGACTAGCGGGGGGGCAGGTGAGCAGTTCTTC	CASRITERHGTSGGAGEQFF
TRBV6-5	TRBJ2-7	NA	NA	TGTGCCAGCAGTTACGGGACACCCCGCGGAGAGCAGTACTTC	CASSYGTPRGEQYF
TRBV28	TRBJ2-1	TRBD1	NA	TGTGCCAGCAGTTTATTTGAGGGGACAGGGGGCTACAATGAGCAGTTCTTC	CASSLFEGTGGYNEQFF
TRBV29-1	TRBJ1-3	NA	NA	TGCAGCGTTGCGGTTTTCCCCTCTGGAAACACCATATATTTT	CSVAVFPSGNTIYF
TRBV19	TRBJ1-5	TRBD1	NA	TGTGCCAGTAGTATAGTTTGGCACAGGGGGAGAAATCAGCCCCAGCATTTT	CASSIVWHRGRNQPQHF
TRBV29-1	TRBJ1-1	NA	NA	TGCAGCGTTGAATGGGGGCTCCGGGAGAACACTGAAGCTTTCTTT	CSVEWGLRENTEAFF
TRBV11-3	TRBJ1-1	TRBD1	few	TGTGCCAGCAGCTTAGATAACTGGACAGGGTTCACTGAAGCTTTCTTT	CASSLDNWTGFTEAFF
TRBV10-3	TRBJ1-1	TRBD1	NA	TGTGCCATCACTGGGACAGGGGGCCTCACTGAAGCTTTCTTT	CAITGTGGLTEAFF
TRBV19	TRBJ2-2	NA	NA	TGTGCCAGTAGTATAGGGGGCATAGACACCGGGGAGCTGTTTTTT	CASSIGGIDTGELFF
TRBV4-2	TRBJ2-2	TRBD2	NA	TGTGCCAGCAGCCAAGGGATAGCGTCGGCGGGGGGGCGGACCGGGGAGCTGTTTTTT	CASSQGIASAGGRTGELFF
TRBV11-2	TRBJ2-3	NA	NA	TGTGCCAGCAGCTTAGGCGCCCGGGGAGGGGGGAGCACAGATACGCAGTATTTT	CASSLGARGGGSTDTQYF
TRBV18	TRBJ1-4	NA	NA	TGTGCCAGCTCTCTATTTGACAGCGCAACTAATGAAAAACTGTTTTTT	CASSLFDSATNEKLFF
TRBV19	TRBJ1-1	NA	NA	TGTGCCAGTAGTACACCGGGACTCGGTAACACTGAAGCTTTCTTT	CASSTPGLGNTEAFF
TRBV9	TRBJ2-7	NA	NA	TGTGCCAGCAGCCCCCCCAACCGAGAGGCCTACGAGCAGTACTTC	CASSPPNREAYEQYF
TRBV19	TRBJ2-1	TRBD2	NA	TGTGCCAGCGCTACTAGCGGGGGGGTCTTTTACAATGAGCAGTTCTTC	CASATSGGVFYNEQFF
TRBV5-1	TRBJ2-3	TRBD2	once	TGCGCCAGCAGCGGGCGGTCTAGCGGGGGGGCAGATACGCAGTATTTT	CASSGRSSGGADTQYF
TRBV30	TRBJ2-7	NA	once	TGTGCCTGGAATCGAGGGAGCTCCTACGAGCAGTACTTC	CAWNRGSSYEQYF
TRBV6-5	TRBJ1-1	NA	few	TGTGCCAGCAGTTACTCGGACAGCCTAATGAACACTGAAGCTTTCTTT	CASSYSDSLMNTEAFF
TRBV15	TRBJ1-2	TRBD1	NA	TGTGCCACCAGCAGAGAACAGGGGAGTTATGGCTACACCTTC	CATSREQGSYGYTF
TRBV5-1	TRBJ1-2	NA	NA	TGCGCCAACAGCTTTCAGGGCTCGGGCTATGGCTACACCTTC	CANSFQGSGYGYTF
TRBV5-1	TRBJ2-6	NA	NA	TGCGCCAGCAGCTTAAGGGGCAGTTTCGACTCTGGGGCCAACGTCCTGACTTTC	CASSLRGSFDSGANVLTF
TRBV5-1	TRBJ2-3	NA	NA	TGCGCCAGCGCGCAGAGACAGGCAAGCACAGATACGCAGTATTTT	CASAQRQASTDTQYF
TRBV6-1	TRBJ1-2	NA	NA	TGTGCCAGCAGTGGTAAACAGGGAGACTATGGCTACACCTTC	CASSGKQGDYGYTF